The rows below give T cell receptor beta chains drawn from one sample of a study of T cells in Graves' hyperthyroidism and ophthalmopathy. TCRdb itself ran the multiplex PCR reads through MiXCR, one entry per CDR3 protein. The sample carries approximately 600,000 distinct CDR3 sequences, approximately 15% recorded once. The sequenced sample consisted of blood. Source of these receptors: a woman in her thirties or forties with Graves' ophthalmopathy. The CDR3 runs from the conserved cysteine through the conserved F or W. The D gene is left open where the match is weak. Rows give clone size only sometimes, using once, few, many, or a class for an expanded clone.

cdr3_nt	cdr3_aa	d_call	clone_size	v_call	j_call
TGTGCCAGCAGCCGACAGGACCCGAGCTCCTATAATTCACCCCTCCACTTT	CASSRQDPSSYNSPLHF	-	many	TRBV6-5	TRBJ1-6
TGTGCCAGCAGTAGCCTGGACAGGACCCTGGTGGTCTCCTACGAGCAGTACTTC	CASSSLDRTLVVSYEQYF	TRBD1	many	TRBV6-2/TRBV6-3	TRBJ2-7
TGTGCCAGCAGTGTCTCACAGGGTGTTGAGACCCAGTACTTC	CASSVSQGVETQYF	-	few	TRBV6-1	TRBJ2-5
TGTGCCTGGAGTACAGGGGCAAACTATGGCTACACCTTC	CAWSTGANYGYTF	TRBD1	many	TRBV30	TRBJ1-2
TGTGCCAGCAGTGAACTGCTGGGGGGCACAGATACGCAGTATTTT	CASSELLGGTDTQYF	-	-	TRBV25-1	TRBJ2-3
TGTGCCAGCAGTCCCACAGGGGGAAGAACTGAAGCTTTCTTT	CASSPTGGRTEAFF	TRBD1	many	TRBV6-1	TRBJ1-1
TGTGCCAGCTCAGCGATGGGGTTCCCTAACACTGAAGCTTTCTTT	CASSAMGFPNTEAFF	-	many	TRBV18	TRBJ1-1
TGTGCCAGCAGCTTAAGTACTAACTATGGCTACACCTTC	CASSLSTNYGYTF	-	many	TRBV28	TRBJ1-2
TGTGCCAGCAGCTTTAGCGGGAGGGATCCGCGGGAGACCCAGTACTTC	CASSFSGRDPRETQYF	TRBD2	many	TRBV7-3	TRBJ2-5
TGCAGTGCTATCAAAGGGGCAGGTGGAGAAGCTTTCTTT	CSAIKGAGGEAFF	-	-	TRBV20-1	TRBJ1-1
TGTGCCAGCAGTCCCTCCCAGTTCACTGAAGCTTTCTTT	CASSPSQFTEAFF	-	many	TRBV27	TRBJ1-1
TGTGCCTGGAGGAGTGATGCGGTGGATGGCTACACCTTC	CAWRSDAVDGYTF	-	-	TRBV30	TRBJ1-2
TGTGCCATCAGTGACTTACAGGGAGAAGGGTATGGCTACACCTTC	CAISDLQGEGYGYTF	-	few	TRBV10-3	TRBJ1-2
TGCAGTGCTGCTCGACTAGCGGCCGGGGAGCTGTTTTTT	CSAARLAAGELFF	TRBD2	many	TRBV20-1	TRBJ2-2
TGTGCCAGCAGGATGCACAGGGGCAATACGAACACTGAAGCTTTCTTT	CASRMHRGNTNTEAFF	TRBD1	-	TRBV11-2	TRBJ1-1
TGTGCCAGCAGCCTCCCCCGAAGCGGGAGGGCCTACGAGCAGTACTTC	CASSLPRSGRAYEQYF	TRBD2	many	TRBV5-8	TRBJ2-7
TGCGCCAGCAGCCAACGCCGACAAGAGACCCAGTACTTC	CASSQRRQETQYF	-	many	TRBV4-1	TRBJ2-5
TGTGCCAGCAGCTTTACCCCCGGGACAGCGAACACTGAAGCTTTCTTT	CASSFTPGTANTEAFF	TRBD1	few	TRBV11-1	TRBJ1-1
TGTGCCAGCAGCGAGACCATAGCGGGAGAGTCCTCAGAGACCCAGTACTTC	CASSETIAGESSETQYF	TRBD2	many	TRBV7-9	TRBJ2-5
TGTGCCAGCAGGGAAGGACAGGGTTTCGGCGAGCAGTACTTC	CASREGQGFGEQYF	TRBD1	few	TRBV6-2/TRBV6-3	TRBJ2-7
TGTGCCAGCGCGGGAAACAGGGGGAATTCGGAGACCCAGTACTTC	CASAGNRGNSETQYF	TRBD1	many	TRBV13	TRBJ2-5
TGCAGCGTTTCGACAGAAACTCTCTACACCTTC	CSVSTETLYTF	-	many	TRBV29-1	TRBJ1-2
TGTGCCAGCAGGAGATTATTGCAGCCCCAGCATTTT	CASRRLLQPQHF	-	many	TRBV28	TRBJ1-5
TGTGCCAGCAGCTTACAGGGGCAGCGCGAGCAGTACTTC	CASSLQGQREQYF	-	-	TRBV7-2	TRBJ2-7
TGTGCCAGTTCCGCACACTATGGCTACACCTTC	CASSAHYGYTF	-	many	TRBV19	TRBJ1-2
TGTGCCACCAGCAGAGATGGGGGTAGGGACTTTGGCTACGAGCAGTACTTC	CATSRDGGRDFGYEQYF	-	many	TRBV15	TRBJ2-7
TGTGCCACCAGCAGAGGGACTAGCGGGAGTTACGAGCAGTACTTC	CATSRGTSGSYEQYF	TRBD2	many	TRBV15	TRBJ2-7
TGTGCCACCAGCAGATTCAGCGACTATGGCTACACCTTC	CATSRFSDYGYTF	-	many	TRBV15	TRBJ1-2
TGCAGTGCCCAGGCCTCTAGCGGGAGGGGGGATGAGCAGTTCTTC	CSAQASSGRGDEQFF	TRBD2	many	TRBV20-1	TRBJ2-1
TGCAGTGCGAACAAACAGGGACCCGAGCAGTACTTC	CSANKQGPEQYF	-	many	TRBV20-1	TRBJ2-7
TGCGCCAGCAGCCAAGAGATAGGGAATCGGGGGACCCAGTACTTC	CASSQEIGNRGTQYF	-	many	TRBV4-1	TRBJ2-5
TGTGCCAGCAGCATAGCGGGAGGGCCCGGCACCGGGGAGCTGTTTTTT	CASSIAGGPGTGELFF	TRBD2	many	TRBV7-3	TRBJ2-2
TGTGCCAGCACTACAGGGGGCTTCGAGACCCAGTACTTC	CASTTGGFETQYF	TRBD1	many	TRBV28	TRBJ2-5
TGTGCCAGCTCACCTGGGGCTAGCACAGATACGCAGTATTTT	CASSPGASTDTQYF	-	-	TRBV18	TRBJ2-3
TGTGCCAGCAGCCTAACGGGGGGGATTGGCTACACCTTC	CASSLTGGIGYTF	-	many	TRBV7-2	TRBJ1-2
TGCAGTGCTAGCCAATCGGGACGGATGAACACTGAAGCTTTCTTT	CSASQSGRMNTEAFF	-	many	TRBV20-1	TRBJ1-1
TGTGCCAGCAGACGCGATTGGGGTGACGAGCAGTACTTC	CASRRDWGDEQYF	-	many	TRBV6-2/TRBV6-3	TRBJ2-7
TGTGCTAGTGGTTTGATCCAGGGTCCTACCACGAGCTCCTATAATTCACCCCTCCACTTT	CASGLIQGPTTSSYNSPLHF	-	many	TRBV12-5	TRBJ1-6
TGTGCCAGGGACGTGGGACGACCTTTCTACGAGCAGTACTTC	CARDVGRPFYEQYF	-	many	TRBV6-2/TRBV6-3	TRBJ2-7
TGTGCCAGCAGTCCCGGAGGAGGGAACACTGAAGCTTTCTTT	CASSPGGGNTEAFF	-	many	TRBV28	TRBJ1-1
TGTGCCAGCAGCTTCCGTCGGGGAACAGCGGGACTAAACACCGGGGAGCTGTTTTTT	CASSFRRGTAGLNTGELFF	TRBD2	few	TRBV11-2	TRBJ2-2
TGTGCCTGGAGTACAGGGGATTCAGGCGAGCAGTACTTC	CAWSTGDSGEQYF	TRBD1	many	TRBV30	TRBJ2-7
TGTGCCAGCAGTTTTAAAGGGGGCACTGAAGCTTTCTTT	CASSFKGGTEAFF	-	many	TRBV28	TRBJ1-1
TGCGCCAGCAGCTTGGACGACTCGGTTAACTATGGCTACACCTTC	CASSLDDSVNYGYTF	-	many	TRBV5-1	TRBJ1-2
TGTGCCAGCAGTGAGTACGGGAGCAGCCAAGAGACCCAGTACTTC	CASSEYGSSQETQYF	-	many	TRBV25-1	TRBJ2-5
TGTGCCAGCAGTGAAGCTTACAGGGGCGGACAGCCCCAGCATTTT	CASSEAYRGGQPQHF	TRBD1	many	TRBV6-1	TRBJ1-5
TGTGCCAGTAGTATAGAGGAGCAAGAGACCCAGTACTTC	CASSIEEQETQYF	-	-	TRBV19	TRBJ2-5
TGTGCCAGCAGTAAGGACAGGGGATACTCTCGCGAGCAGTACTTC	CASSKDRGYSREQYF	TRBD1	few	TRBV28	TRBJ2-7
TGTGCCACCAGCAGAGGAGGACAGCTATACGAGCAGTACTTC	CATSRGGQLYEQYF	-	-	TRBV15	TRBJ2-7
TGTGCCAGCAGTCGTAACCTAAACACTGAAGCTTTCTTT	CASSRNLNTEAFF	-	many	TRBV2	TRBJ1-1
TGTGCCAGCAGTTTAGAAGACTACGAGCAGTACTTC	CASSLEDYEQYF	-	many	TRBV28	TRBJ2-7
TGTGCCAGCAGCTTACGACAGGGGGTGACCCAGTACTTC	CASSLRQGVTQYF	TRBD1	-	TRBV7-9	TRBJ2-5
TGTGCCAGCAGTTACTCGATTCGGCTAGCGGGCCCTATCGGAGACAAAAACATTCAGTACTTC	CASSYSIRLAGPIGDKNIQYF	TRBD2	many	TRBV6-2/TRBV6-3	TRBJ2-4
TGTGCCACTACAGGAGGCGGGTACAATCAGCCCCAGCATTTT	CATTGGGYNQPQHF	-	many	TRBV6-2/TRBV6-3	TRBJ1-5
TGTGCCAGTAGCCGGGGACAGGGGGAGCGGCAGCCCCAGCATTTT	CASSRGQGERQPQHF	TRBD1	-	TRBV19	TRBJ1-5
TGTGCCAGCAGTCTTCAAGGGGACGACTCCTACGAGCAGTACTTC	CASSLQGDDSYEQYF	-	many	TRBV28	TRBJ2-7
TGTGCCGCACGAAGGGAGGGCGCAGATACGCAGTATTTT	CAARREGADTQYF	TRBD2	-	TRBV10-3	TRBJ2-3
TGCGCCAGCAGCCAACAGACTAGCGGGAGAGACGAGCAGTACTTC	CASSQQTSGRDEQYF	TRBD2	-	TRBV4-1	TRBJ2-7